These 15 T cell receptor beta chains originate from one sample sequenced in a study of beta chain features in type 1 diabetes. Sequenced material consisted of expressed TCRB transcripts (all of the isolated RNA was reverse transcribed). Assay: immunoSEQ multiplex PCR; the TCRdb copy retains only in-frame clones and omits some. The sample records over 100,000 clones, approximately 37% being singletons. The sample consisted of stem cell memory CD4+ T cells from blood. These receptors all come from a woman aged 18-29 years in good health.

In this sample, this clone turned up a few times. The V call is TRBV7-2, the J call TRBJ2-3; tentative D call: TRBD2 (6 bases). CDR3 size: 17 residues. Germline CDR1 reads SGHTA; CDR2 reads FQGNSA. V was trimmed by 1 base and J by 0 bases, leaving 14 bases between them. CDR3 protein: CASSLGGLVTSTDTQYF. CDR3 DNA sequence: TGTGCCAGCAGCTTAGGGGGACTCGTAACTAGCACAGATACGCAGTATTTT.

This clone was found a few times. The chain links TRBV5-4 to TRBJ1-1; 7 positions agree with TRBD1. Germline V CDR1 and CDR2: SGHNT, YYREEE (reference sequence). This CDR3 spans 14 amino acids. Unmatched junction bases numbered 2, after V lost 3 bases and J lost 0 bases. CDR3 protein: CASSWGQLNTEAFF. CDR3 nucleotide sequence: TGTGCCAGCAGCTGGGGACAGCTGAACACTGAAGCTTTCTTT. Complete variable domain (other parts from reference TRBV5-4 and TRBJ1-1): ETGVTQSPTHLIKTRGQQVTLRCSSQSGHNTVSWYQQALGQGPQFIFQYYREEENGRGNFPPRFSGLQFPNYSSELNVNALELDDSALYLCASSWGQLNTEAFFGQGTRLTVV.

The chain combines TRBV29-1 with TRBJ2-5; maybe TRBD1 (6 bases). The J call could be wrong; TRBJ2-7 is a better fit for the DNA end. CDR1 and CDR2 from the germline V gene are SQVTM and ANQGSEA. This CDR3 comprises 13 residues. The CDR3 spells CSVAGVLSYEQYF. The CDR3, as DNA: TGCAGCGTGGCAGGGGTACTCTCCTACGAGCAGTACTTC.

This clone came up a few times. The CDR3 region is CSAQPGIQYF. The CDR3 DNA reads TGCAGTGCCCAGCCAGGCATTCAGTACTTC. The chain joins TRBV20-1 to TRBJ2-4; D uncertain. The CDR3 is made up of 10 amino acids. The germline gives CDR1 DFQATT, CDR2 SNEGSKA (reference sequence). V dropped 6 bases and J dropped 9 bases, with 9 bases sitting between them.

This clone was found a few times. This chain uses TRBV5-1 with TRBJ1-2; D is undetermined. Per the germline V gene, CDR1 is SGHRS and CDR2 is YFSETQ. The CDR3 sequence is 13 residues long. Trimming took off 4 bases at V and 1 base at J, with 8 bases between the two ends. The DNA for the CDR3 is TGCGCCAGCAGCACGGGAATTAACTATGGCTACACCTTC. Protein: CASSTGINYGYTF. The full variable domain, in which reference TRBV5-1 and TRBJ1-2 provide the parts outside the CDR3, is KAGVTQTPRYLIKTRGQQVTLSCSPISGHRSVSWYQQTPGQGLQFLFEYFSETQRNKGNFPGRFSGRQFSNSRSEMNVSTLELGDSALYLCASSTGINYGYTFGSGTRLTVV.

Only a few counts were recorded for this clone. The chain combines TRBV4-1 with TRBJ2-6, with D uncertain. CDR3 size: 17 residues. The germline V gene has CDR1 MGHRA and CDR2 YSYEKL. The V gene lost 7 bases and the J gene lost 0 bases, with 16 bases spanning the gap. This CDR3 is CASTPRAGSSGANVLTF. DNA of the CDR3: TGCGCCAGCACCCCGAGAGCAGGCAGCTCTGGGGCCAACGTCCTGACTTTC.

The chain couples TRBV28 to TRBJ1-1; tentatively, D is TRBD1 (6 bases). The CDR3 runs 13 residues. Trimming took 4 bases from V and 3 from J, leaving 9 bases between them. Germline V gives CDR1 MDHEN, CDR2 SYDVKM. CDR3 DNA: TGTGCCAGCAGTTGGAACAGGGACACTGAAGCTTTCTTT. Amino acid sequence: CASSWNRDTEAFF. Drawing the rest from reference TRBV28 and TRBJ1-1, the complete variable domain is DVKVTQSSRYLVKRTGEKVFLECVQDMDHENMFWYRQDPGLGLRLIYFSYDVKMKEKGDIPEGYSVSREKKERFSLILESASTNQTSMYLCASSWNRDTEAFFGQGTRLTVV.

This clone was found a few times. DNA of the CDR3: TGTGCCAGCAGCGTAGCTAGGGCTAGCGGGCATATCCTTACCTCCTACAATGAGCAGTTCTTC. This gives the protein CASSVARASGHILTSYNEQFF. The chain carries TRBV9 and TRBJ2-1, with 8 bases that match TRBD2. V lost 0 bases to trimming and J lost 0 bases; unmatched junction nucleotides: 17. This CDR3 spans 21 amino acids. Germline V gene data show CDR1 as SGDLS and CDR2 as YYNGEE.

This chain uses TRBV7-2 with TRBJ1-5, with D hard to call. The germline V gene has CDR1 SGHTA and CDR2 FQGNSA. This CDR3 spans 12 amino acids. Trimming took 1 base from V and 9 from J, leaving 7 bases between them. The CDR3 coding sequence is TGTGCCAGCAGCTTAGGCGCGCGGCCCCAGCATTTT. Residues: CASSLGARPQHF.

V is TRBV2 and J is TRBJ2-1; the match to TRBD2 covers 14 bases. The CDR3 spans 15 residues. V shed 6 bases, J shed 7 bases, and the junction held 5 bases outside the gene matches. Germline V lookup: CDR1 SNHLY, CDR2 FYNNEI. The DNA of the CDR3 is TGTGCCAGCAGCGGGACTAGCGGGAGACGAAATGAGCAGTTCTTC. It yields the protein CASSGTSGRRNEQFF.

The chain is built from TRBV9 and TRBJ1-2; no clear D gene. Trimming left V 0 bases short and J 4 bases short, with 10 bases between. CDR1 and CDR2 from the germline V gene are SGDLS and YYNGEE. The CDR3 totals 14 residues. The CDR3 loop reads CASSVVPESYGYTF. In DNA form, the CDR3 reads TGTGCCAGCAGCGTAGTCCCGGAGAGCTATGGCTACACCTTC.

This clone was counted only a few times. The CDR3 region has the DNA TGTGCCAGCAGTGAGATAAATCTACAGAATGAGCAGTTCTTC. It specifies CASSEINLQNEQFF. The V and J genes are TRBV28 and TRBJ2-1; D is ambiguous. The CDR3 runs to 14 residues. V shed 5 bases and J shed 7 bases, with 15 bases lying between them. CDR1 and CDR2 from the germline V gene are MDHEN and SYDVKM.

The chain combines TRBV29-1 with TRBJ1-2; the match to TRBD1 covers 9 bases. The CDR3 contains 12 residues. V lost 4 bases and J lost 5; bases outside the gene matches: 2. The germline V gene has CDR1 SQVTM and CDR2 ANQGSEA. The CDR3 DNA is TGCAGCGTTGGACAGGGGGTATATGGCTACACCTTC. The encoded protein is CSVGQGVYGYTF.

CDR3: CASSPPGLAGGPLSYNEQFF. The CDR3 DNA is TGTGCCAGCAGCCCTCCGGGGCTAGCGGGAGGGCCCCTCTCCTACAATGAGCAGTTCTTC. The gene calls are TRBV13 and TRBJ2-1; TRBD2 matches 12 bases. This CDR3 contains 20 residues. The J segment lost 0 bases and the V segment lost 5 bases, leaving 14 bases of the junction unmatched. Germline V CDR1 and CDR2: PRHDT, FYEKMQ (reference sequence).

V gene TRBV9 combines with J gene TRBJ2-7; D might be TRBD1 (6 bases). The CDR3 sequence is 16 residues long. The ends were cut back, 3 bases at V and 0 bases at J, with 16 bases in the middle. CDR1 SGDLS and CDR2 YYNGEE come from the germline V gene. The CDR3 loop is CASSANMAQGSYEQYF. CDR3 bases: TGTGCCAGCAGCGCAAATATGGCACAGGGCTCCTACGAGCAGTACTTC.